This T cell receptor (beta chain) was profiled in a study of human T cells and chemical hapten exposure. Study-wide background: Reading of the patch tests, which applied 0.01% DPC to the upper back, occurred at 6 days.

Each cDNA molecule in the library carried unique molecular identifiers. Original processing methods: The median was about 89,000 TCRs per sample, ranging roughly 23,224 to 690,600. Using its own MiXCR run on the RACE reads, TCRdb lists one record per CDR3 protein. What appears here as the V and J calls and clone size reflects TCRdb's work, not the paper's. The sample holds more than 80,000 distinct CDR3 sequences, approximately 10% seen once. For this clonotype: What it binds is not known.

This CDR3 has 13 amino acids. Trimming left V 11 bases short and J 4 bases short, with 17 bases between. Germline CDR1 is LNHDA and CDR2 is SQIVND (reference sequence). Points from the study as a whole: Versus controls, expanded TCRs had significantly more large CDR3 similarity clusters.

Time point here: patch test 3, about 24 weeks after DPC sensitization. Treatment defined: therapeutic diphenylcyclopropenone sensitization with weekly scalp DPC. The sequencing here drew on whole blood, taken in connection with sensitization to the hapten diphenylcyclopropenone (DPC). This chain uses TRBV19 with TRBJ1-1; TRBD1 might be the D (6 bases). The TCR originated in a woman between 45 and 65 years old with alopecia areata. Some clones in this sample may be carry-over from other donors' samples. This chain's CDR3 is CAVRTVRGTEAFF. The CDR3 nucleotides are TGTGCCGTTAGAACCGTCAGGGGCACTGAAGCTTTCTTT.